The 5 T cell receptor beta chains below all came from one sample that was sequenced in a study of spatial heterogeneity in lung cancer. Specified time point: sample taken at primary tumor resection. MiXCR was run by TCRdb on the 5' RACE reads, yielding one entry per CDR3 protein. The sample yields fewer than 5,500 distinct CDR3 sequences, 3.5% to 4.5% seen once. Sequenced here: normal lung tissue next to the tumor, sampled at surgery. These receptors all stem from a male donor with early-stage non-small cell lung cancer.

Worth noting for this clonotype: A clone one base away is much larger, so this may be a read error. This sequence joins TRBV12-3 or TRBV12-4 and TRBJ2-7; D is ambiguous. The length of the CDR3 is 16 residues. The V and J ends lost 3 bases and 2 bases respectively, with 17 bases between them. CDR3 region: CASSLSSDASPYEQYF. In DNA, the CDR3 is TGTGCCAGCAGTTTGAGCTCGGACGCATCTCCCTACGAGCAGTACTTC.

This clonotype is judged medium-sized. CDR3 amino acids: CASSGGPIQETQYF. Here the CDR3 DNA reads TGCGCCAGCAGCGGCGGACCGATCCAAGAGACCCAGTACTTC. The chain is built from TRBV5-1 and TRBJ2-5; no firm D call. The CDR3 totals 14 residues. Deletions cut 4 bases from V and 1 base from J, with 11 bases between. Germline V gives CDR1 SGHRS, CDR2 YFSETQ.

This clonotype appeared many times. This chain joins TRBV12-5 and TRBJ2-4; D possibly uses TRBD1 or TRBD2 (5 bases each). The CDR3 spans 19 residues. Germline V gene data show CDR1 as LGHNT and CDR2 as FRNRAP. Trimming removed 1 base from V and 0 bases from J, with 19 bases in between. CDR3 amino acids: CASGLGGTGRDLAKNIQYF. The CDR3 DNA sequence: TGTGCTAGTGGTTTGGGTGGGACGGGTAGAGATTTAGCCAAAAACATTCAGTACTTC.

In this sample, this clonotype turned up many times. This chain connects TRBV12-3 or TRBV12-4 to TRBJ1-1, with D maybe TRBD1 (5 bases). This CDR3 has 13 amino acids. The V and J ends lost 3 bases and 6 bases respectively, with 11 bases between them. The CDR3, as DNA: TGTGCCAGCAGTTTGGGGACGACCGCTGAAGCTTTCTTT. Its protein product is CASSLGTTAEAFF.

This clonotype was found many times. The chain couples TRBV7-2 to TRBJ1-1; no definite D call. Germline CDR1 is SGHTA and CDR2 is FQGNSA. V was cut by 0 bases and J by 4 bases, with 9 bases left in between. This CDR3 comprises 14 residues. The CDR3 DNA sequence: TGTGCCAGCAGCTTAGCGATGAGGAGCACTGAAGCTTTCTTT. Its protein is CASSLAMRSTEAFF.